This TCR beta chain was identified during a study of OX40 agonist ivuxolimab in advanced cancers. Overall study: Ivuxolimab, which patients received intravenously every 2 weeks, was dosed at 0.01 to 10 mg/kg. Study findings and constraints: Not determined was the antigen specificity of the expanded peripheral T cells. The mean number of expanded clones was higher in CD8+ T cells than in CD4+. At 0.1 to 3.0 mg/kg, CD4+ and CD8+ blood T cells expanded clonally by week 6.

Profiling relied on immunoSEQ multiplex PCR, and the TCRdb table lists in-frame clones only, not all of them. This table has about 51,000 clones, about 80% appearing once. The CDR3 is 12 amino acids. V was clipped by 5 bases and J by 10 bases, with 9 bases between them. The V gene's germline CDR1 is MNHNS and CDR2 SASEGT. About this clone itself: Its antigen remains unidentified.

This TCR derives from an adult with an advanced solid tumor such as melanoma, head and neck, liver or kidney cancer. Material: CD4+ or CD8+ T cells sorted from blood, obtained in a trial of the OX40 agonist ivuxolimab. This rearrangement joins TRBV6-1 to TRBJ1-6; tentative D call: TRBD1 (6 bases). CDR3 DNA: TGTGCCAGCAGTAGGCAGGGGTCACCCCTCCACTTT. Its protein is CASSRQGSPLHF.